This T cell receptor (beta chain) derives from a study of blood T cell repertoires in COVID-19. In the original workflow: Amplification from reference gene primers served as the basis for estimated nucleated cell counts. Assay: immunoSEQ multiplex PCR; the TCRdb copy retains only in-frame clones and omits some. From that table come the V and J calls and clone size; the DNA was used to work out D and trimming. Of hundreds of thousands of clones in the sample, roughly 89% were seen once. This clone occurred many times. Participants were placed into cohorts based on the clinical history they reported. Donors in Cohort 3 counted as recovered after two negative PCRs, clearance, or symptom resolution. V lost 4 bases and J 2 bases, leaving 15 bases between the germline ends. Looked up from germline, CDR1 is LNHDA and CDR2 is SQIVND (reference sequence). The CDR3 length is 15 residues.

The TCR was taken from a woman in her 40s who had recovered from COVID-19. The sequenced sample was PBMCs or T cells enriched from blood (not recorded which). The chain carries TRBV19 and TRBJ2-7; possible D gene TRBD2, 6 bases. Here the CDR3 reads CASSTGAGPPYEQYF. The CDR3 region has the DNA TGTGCCAGTAGTACTGGTGCGGGGCCGCCCTACGAGCAGTACTTC.